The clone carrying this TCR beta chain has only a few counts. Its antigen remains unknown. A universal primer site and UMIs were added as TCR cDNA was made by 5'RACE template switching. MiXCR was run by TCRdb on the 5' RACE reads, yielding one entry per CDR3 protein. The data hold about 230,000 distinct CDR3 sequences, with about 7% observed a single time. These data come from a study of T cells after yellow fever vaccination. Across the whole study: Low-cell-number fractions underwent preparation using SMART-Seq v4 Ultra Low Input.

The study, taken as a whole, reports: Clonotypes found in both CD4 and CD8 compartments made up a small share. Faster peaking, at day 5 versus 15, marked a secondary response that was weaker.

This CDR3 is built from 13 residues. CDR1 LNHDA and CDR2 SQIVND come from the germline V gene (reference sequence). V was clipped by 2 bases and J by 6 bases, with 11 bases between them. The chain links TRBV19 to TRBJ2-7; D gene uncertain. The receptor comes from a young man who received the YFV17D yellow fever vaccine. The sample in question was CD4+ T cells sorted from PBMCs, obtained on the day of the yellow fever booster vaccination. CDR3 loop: CASSIRPSIEQYF. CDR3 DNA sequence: TGTGCCAGTAGTATAAGACCATCTATCGAGCAGTACTTC.